This TCR beta chain was documented in a study of T cell responses to AZD1222 COVID-19 vaccine. The study, taken as a whole, reports: When two AZD1222 doses had been given, Spike-specific TCR breadth and depth rose. CD4 TCRs covered the whole spike, strongest at regions 160-218 and 743-854.

With respect to this clone: The antigen remains undetermined.

CDR1 and CDR2 (germline): SEHNR, FQNEAQ (reference sequence). The ends lost 5 bases at V and 7 bases at J; junction bases unmatched: 10. CDR3 size: 15 residues. Second-dose timings of about 4 or about 12 weeks were pooled. Measured with immunoSEQ multiplex PCR; TCRdb has only the in-frame clones, and not every one. The repertoire holds fewer than 150,000 clones, with about 86% as singletons. The chain combines TRBV7-9 with TRBJ1-4, with 7 bases lining up with TRBD1. The source material was peripheral blood, sampled 28 days after the second AZD1222 dose. This clonotype was sampled from an adult who received the AZD1222 COVID-19 vaccine. CDR3 amino acids: CASSPGQTKIEKLFF. The CDR3 nucleotides are TGTGCCAGCAGCCCGGGACAGACCAAGATTGAAAAACTGTTTTTT.